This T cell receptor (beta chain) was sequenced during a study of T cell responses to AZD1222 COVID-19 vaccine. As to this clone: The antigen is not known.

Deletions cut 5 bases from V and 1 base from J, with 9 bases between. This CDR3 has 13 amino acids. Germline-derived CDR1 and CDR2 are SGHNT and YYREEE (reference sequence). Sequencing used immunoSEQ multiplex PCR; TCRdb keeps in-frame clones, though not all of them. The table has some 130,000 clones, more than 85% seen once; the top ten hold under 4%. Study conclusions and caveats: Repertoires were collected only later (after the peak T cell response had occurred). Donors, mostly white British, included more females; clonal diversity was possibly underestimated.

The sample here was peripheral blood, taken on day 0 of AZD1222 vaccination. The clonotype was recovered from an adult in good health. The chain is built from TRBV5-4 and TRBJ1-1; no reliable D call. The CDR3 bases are TGTGCCAGCAGGGCGGGGAGGAACACTGAAGCTTTCTTT. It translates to CASRAGRNTEAFF.